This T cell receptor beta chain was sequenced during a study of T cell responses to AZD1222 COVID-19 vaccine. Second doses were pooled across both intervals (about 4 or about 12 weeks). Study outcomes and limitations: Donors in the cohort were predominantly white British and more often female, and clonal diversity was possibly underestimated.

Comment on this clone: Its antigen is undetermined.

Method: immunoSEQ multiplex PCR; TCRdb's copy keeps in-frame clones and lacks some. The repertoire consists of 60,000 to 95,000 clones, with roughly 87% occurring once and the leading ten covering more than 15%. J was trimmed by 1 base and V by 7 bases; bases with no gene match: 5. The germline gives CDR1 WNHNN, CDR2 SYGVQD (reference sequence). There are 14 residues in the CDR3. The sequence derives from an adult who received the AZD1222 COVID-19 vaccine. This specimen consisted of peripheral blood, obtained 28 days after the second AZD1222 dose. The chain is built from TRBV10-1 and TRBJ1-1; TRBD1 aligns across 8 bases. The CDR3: CASTPGTGNTEAFF. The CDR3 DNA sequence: TGCGCCAGCACCCCCGGGACAGGGAACACTGAAGCTTTCTTT.